Here is one T cell receptor (beta chain) with its context. Its antigen is unidentified. The data were taken from a study of T cells expressing NK-cell markers. In the study overall: Seropositivity for HCMV was found in most of the eight sequenced donors, with one seronegative. Study outcomes and limitations: Dominance of the CD3+CD56-NKG2C+ fraction by these clonotypes also held in several donors. Dominant NKG2C+ clonotypes in roughly 6 donors made up roughly 1.0-8% of CD8+ T cells.

The CDR3 covers 13 residues. Per germline, CDR1 SGHRS and CDR2 YFSETQ. As the method of synthesis, 5'RACE template switching with UMIs yielded TCR beta cDNA. Reanalyzing the 5' RACE reads, TCRdb keeps one entry per CDR3 protein, without DNA. Its listing shows approximately 550,000 distinct CDR3 sequences. The receptor was derived from a man aged 18 to 29 in good health. The chain links TRBV5-1 to TRBJ1-1; TCRdb gives TRBD1 as the D gene, but with no DNA this cannot be confirmed. The specimen sequenced was blood T cells: a sorted CD56 or NKG2C T cell subset, CD4+ or CD8+ T cells, or bulk PBMC T cells (not recorded which). The chain's CDR3 is CASSRGEGREAFF.